One sample yielded the 7 T cell receptor beta chains listed below, sequenced in a study of patients and donors after allogeneic stem cell transplantation. TCRdb reprocessed the RT-PCR reads with MiXCR, giving one entry per CDR3 protein. This table holds some 880,000 distinct CDR3 sequences, 15% to 20% found once. Sequencing was carried out using blood, either unsorted or a sorted T cell fraction (not recorded which). The receptors stem from a human donor who was either an allogeneic HSCT recipient or a stem cell or donor lymphocyte infusion donor (not recorded which). It is not recorded whose cells these are; they may come from a transplant donor.

The J gene is TRBJ2-3, the V gene TRBV12-3 or TRBV12-4, with D perhaps TRBD1 (6 bases). The V end lost 5 bases, the J end lost 2 bases, and 11 bases lay between the germline ends. The CDR3 has 14 amino acids. CDR3 nucleotides: TGTGCCAGCAGTCTCGGACAGTTCACAGATACGCAGTATTTT. It yields the protein CASSLGQFTDTQYF.

This clonotype was seen only a few times. This could be a read error, since a much larger clone is one nucleotide away. The chain carries TRBV11-1 and TRBJ2-3, with 8 bases aligning to TRBD1. Per germline, CDR1 SGHAT and CDR2 FQDESV (reference sequence). J was trimmed by 0 bases and V by 5 bases; bases with no gene match: 4. The CDR3 is 15 amino acids. The CDR3 sequence: CASSQDRASTDTQYF. Here the CDR3 DNA reads TGTGCCAGCAGCCAGGACAGGGCTAGCACAGATACGCAGTATTTT.

J is TRBJ2-1 and V is TRBV7-2; 15 bases fit TRBD2. This CDR3 spans 16 amino acids. V lost 1 base, J lost 13 bases, and 8 bases stayed unmatched. Germline V lookup: CDR1 SGHTA, CDR2 FQGNSA. CDR3: CASSLGGLAGGRDQFF. In nucleotides, the CDR3 is TGTGCCAGCAGCTTAGGGGGACTAGCGGGGGGCCGGGATCAGTTCTTC. The whole variable domain, filled in from reference TRBV7-2 and TRBJ2-1, reads GAGVSQSPSNKVTEKGKDVELRCDPISGHTALYWYRQSLGQGLEFLIYFQGNSAPDKSGLPSDRFSAERTGGSVSTLTIQRTQQEDSAVYLCASSLGGLAGGRDQFFGPGTRLTVL.

This clonotype was detected only a few times. The chain has TRBV20-1 and TRBJ2-7, with 7 bases identical to TRBD1. The CDR3 is 15 amino acids. V gave up 4 bases and J gave up 6 bases; unmatched junction bases: 15. Germline V gives CDR1 DFQATT, CDR2 SNEGSKA (reference sequence). CDR3 in DNA: TGCAGTGCTACGAAACCCATACAGGGGACGTCCGAGCAGTACTTC. It yields the protein CSATKPIQGTSEQYF.

The chain has TRBV5-1 and TRBJ1-1; perhaps TRBD1 as D (5 bases). V was cut by 5 bases and J by 5 bases, with 22 bases left in between. Per germline, CDR1 SGHRS and CDR2 YFSETQ. CDR3 size: 16 residues. Here the CDR3 reads CASRTRVRGGETEAFF. In nucleotides, the CDR3 is TGCGCCAGCAGGACACGGGTGCGGGGCGGAGAAACTGAAGCTTTCTTT.

This clonotype was observed a handful of times. The chain is built from TRBV7-2 and TRBJ2-3; the D gene is possibly TRBD2 (5 bases). Trimming cost V 4 bases and J 0 bases, with 11 bases left between them. Germline V CDR1 and CDR2: SGHTA, FQGNSA. The CDR3 is 15 residues long. CDR3 sequence reads: CASSSWVASTDTQYF. The CDR3 DNA reads as TGTGCCAGCAGCTCCTGGGTAGCGAGCACAGATACGCAGTATTTT.

This clonotype was seen more than once but under ten times. The V call is TRBV5-1, the J call TRBJ2-7; 10 bases line up with TRBD2. The CDR3 is 15 residues long. V shed 5 bases and J 1 base; nucleotides not matched to a gene: 6. The V gene's germline CDR1 is SGHRS and CDR2 YFSETQ. The DNA for the CDR3 is TGCGCCAGCAGAGATGGACTAGCGGTTTCCTACGAGCAGTACTTC. Encoded protein: CASRDGLAVSYEQYF.